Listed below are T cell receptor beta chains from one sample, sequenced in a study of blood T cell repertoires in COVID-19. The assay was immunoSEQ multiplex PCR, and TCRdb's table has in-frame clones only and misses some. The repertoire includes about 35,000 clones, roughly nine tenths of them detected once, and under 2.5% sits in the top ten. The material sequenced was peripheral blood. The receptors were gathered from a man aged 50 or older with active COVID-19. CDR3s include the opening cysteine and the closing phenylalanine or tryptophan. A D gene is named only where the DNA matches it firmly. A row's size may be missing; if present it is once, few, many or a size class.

CDR3: CASSLGAVQETQYF
DNA: TGCGCCAGCAGCTTGGGGGCAGTCCAAGAGACCCAGTACTTC
J: TRBJ2-5
V: TRBV5-1
D: -
size: -

CDR3: CASTPGTQNYGYTF
DNA: TGTGCCAGCACCCCCGGGACACAGAACTATGGCTACACCTTC
J: TRBJ1-2
V: TRBV7-2
D: -
size: -

CDR3: CASSYSWGTEDREEETQYF
DNA: TGTGCCAGCAGTTACTCGTGGGGGACCGAGGACAGGGAGGAAGAGACCCAGTACTTC
J: TRBJ2-5
V: TRBV6-2/TRBV6-3
D: TRBD1
size: -

CDR3: CATSRPDRVGEQYF
DNA: TGTGCCACCAGCAGACCGGACAGGGTGGGGGAGCAGTACTTC
J: TRBJ2-7
V: TRBV15
D: TRBD1
size: -

CDR3: CASSKGSGKCHQPQHF
DNA: TGTGCCAGCAGCAAAGGGTCAGGGAAGTGCCATCAGCCCCAGCATTTT
J: TRBJ1-5
V: TRBV21-1
D: -
size: -

CDR3: CSALGGTEAFF
DNA: TGCAGCGCACTGGGGGGCACTGAAGCTTTCTTT
J: TRBJ1-1
V: TRBV20-1
D: -
size: -

CDR3: CASSPTGGVYTEAFF
DNA: TGTGCCAGCTCACCGACAGGGGGGGTTTACACTGAAGCTTTCTTT
J: TRBJ1-1
V: TRBV18
D: TRBD1
size: -

CDR3: CASSSIPEREGNYNEQFF
DNA: TGTGCCAGCAGCTCCATTCCGGAGCGGGAGGGAAACTACAATGAGCAGTTCTTC
J: TRBJ2-1
V: TRBV7-6
D: TRBD2
size: -

CDR3: CASGTGQGKPSEAFF
DNA: TGTGCTAGTGGTACGGGACAGGGAAAGCCCTCTGAAGCTTTCTTT
J: TRBJ1-1
V: TRBV12-5
D: TRBD1
size: -

CDR3: CASPTGGTEAFF
DNA: TGTGCCAGCCCGACAGGGGGCACTGAAGCTTTCTTT
J: TRBJ1-1
V: TRBV6-5
D: TRBD1
size: -

CDR3: CASSKAEQPGNTIYF
DNA: TGTGCCAGCAGCAAAGCGGAACAGCCTGGAAACACCATATATTTT
J: TRBJ1-3
V: TRBV21-1
D: -
size: -

CDR3: CAWYGTAHYGYTF
DNA: TGTGCCTGGTATGGGACAGCTCACTATGGCTACACCTTC
J: TRBJ1-2
V: TRBV30
D: TRBD1
size: -

CDR3: CASSPWDTPSPLHF
DNA: TGCGCCAGCAGCCCCTGGGACACCCCTTCACCCCTCCACTTT
J: TRBJ1-6
V: TRBV5-1
D: -
size: -

CDR3: CASSQEESSGGANDTYF
DNA: TGTGCCAGCAGCCAAGAGGAGAGTAGCGGGGGGGCAAATGACACGTACTTC
J: TRBJ2-7
V: TRBV3-1/TRBV3-2
D: TRBD2
size: -

CDR3: CAWSALDDLAGETQYF
DNA: TGTGCCTGGAGTGCCTTAGACGACCTAGCGGGGGAGACCCAGTACTTC
J: TRBJ2-5
V: TRBV30
D: TRBD2
size: -

CDR3: CASSFSRQGTSGNTIYF
DNA: TGTGCCAGCAGCTTTAGTCGACAGGGGACTTCTGGAAACACCATATATTTT
J: TRBJ1-3
V: TRBV7-3
D: TRBD1
size: -

CDR3: CASSYPGGTDTQYF
DNA: TGTGCCAGCAGTTACCCGGGAGGCACAGATACGCAGTATTTT
J: TRBJ2-3
V: TRBV6-6
D: -
size: -

CDR3: CAWSEGGAGGELFF
DNA: TGTGCCTGGAGTGAAGGGGGGGCAGGAGGGGAGCTGTTTTTT
J: TRBJ2-2
V: TRBV30
D: -
size: -

CDR3: CASSYRAYEQYF
DNA: TGTGCCAGCAGTTACAGAGCCTACGAGCAGTACTTC
J: TRBJ2-7
V: TRBV6-6
D: -
size: -

CDR3: CASSLGAGVSTDTQYF
DNA: TGTGCCAGCAGCTTGGGGGCGGGAGTCAGCACAGATACGCAGTATTTT
J: TRBJ2-3
V: TRBV5-4
D: TRBD2
size: -

CDR3: CASSETPRGNIQYF
DNA: TGCGCCAGCAGTGAGACCCCTAGGGGAAACATTCAGTACTTC
J: TRBJ2-4
V: TRBV10-1
D: -
size: -

CDR3: CASSLQGTGNQPQHF
DNA: TGCGCCAGCAGCTTACAGGGGACTGGCAATCAGCCCCAGCATTTT
J: TRBJ1-5
V: TRBV5-1
D: TRBD1
size: once

CDR3: CASSDSTSRETQYF
DNA: TGTGCCAGCAGTGATTCCACTAGCAGAGAGACCCAGTACTTC
J: TRBJ2-5
V: TRBV2
D: -
size: -

CDR3: CASSLSGTNTDTQYF
DNA: TGTGCCAGCAGCTTGAGCGGGACCAACACAGATACGCAGTATTTT
J: TRBJ2-3
V: TRBV5-6
D: TRBD2
size: -

CDR3: CASSASGRGTGELFF
DNA: TGCGCCAGCAGCGCCAGCGGGAGGGGCACCGGGGAGCTGTTTTTT
J: TRBJ2-2
V: TRBV5-1
D: TRBD2
size: -

CDR3: CASSSPLLAGGPSAQTDTQYF
DNA: TGTGCCAGCAGTTCCCCTTTACTAGCGGGAGGGCCGAGCGCACAAACAGATACGCAGTATTTT
J: TRBJ2-3
V: TRBV27
D: TRBD2
size: -

CDR3: CASRHPGLAKNIQYF
DNA: TGTGCCAGTAGGCATCCGGGACTAGCCAAAAACATTCAGTACTTC
J: TRBJ2-4
V: TRBV19
D: -
size: -

CDR3: CATSPSGGYYEQYF
DNA: TGTGCCACCAGTCCTAGCGGGGGATACTACGAGCAGTACTTC
J: TRBJ2-7
V: TRBV24-1
D: TRBD2
size: -

CDR3: CASRSDRGEAFF
DNA: TGTGCCAGCAGGTCGGACAGGGGTGAAGCTTTCTTT
J: TRBJ1-1
V: TRBV6-5
D: TRBD1
size: -